These 26 T cell receptor beta chains were all obtained from the same sample, sequenced in a study of response to subunit inactivated influenza vaccine. TCRdb used MiXCR to reprocess the RT-PCR reads, holding one entry per CDR3 protein. The sample includes about 620,000 distinct CDR3 sequences, approximately 10% of them seen just once. Specimen: PBMCs from blood, collected on the day of vaccination. Receptors were obtained from a man aged 50 or older who received an inactivated influenza vaccine.

V is TRBV3-1 and J is TRBJ2-2, with D perhaps given as TRBD1 or TRBD2 (6 bases each). The CDR3 length is 17 residues. The germline CDR1 and CDR2 sequences are LGHDT and YNNKEL (reference sequence). Trimming took off 0 bases at V and 3 bases at J, with 14 bases between the two ends. The CDR3 region has the DNA TGTGCCAGCAGCCAAGATACCGGGGGCACGGACACCGGGGAGCTGTTTTTT. It translates to CASSQDTGGTDTGELFF.

As DNA, the CDR3 is TGTGCCAGCAGCCCAGGGGTGGCTAGTGAGCAGTTCTTC. Amino acids: CASSPGVASEQFF. The gene calls are TRBV12-3 or TRBV12-4 and TRBJ2-1, with TRBD1 as a possible D gene (6 bases). The CDR3 has 13 amino acids. V lost 6 bases, J lost 9 bases, and 15 bases lay in between.

This clonotype was counted only a few times. The chain combines TRBV20-1 with TRBJ1-5; D unclear. CDR1 and CDR2 from the germline V gene are DFQATT and SNEGSKA (reference sequence). The germline V and J ends were trimmed by 3 bases and 6 bases, with 12 bases remaining between them. The CDR3 has 13 residues. This chain's CDR3 is CSARRGIGQPQHF. The CDR3 DNA is TGCAGTGCTAGGCGGGGAATCGGTCAGCCCCAGCATTTT.

The chain employs TRBV4-3 and TRBJ1-5, with no clear D. The CDR3 covers 14 residues. Trimming cost V 4 bases and J 0 bases, with 7 bases left between them. CDR1 and CDR2 from the germline V gene are LGHNA and YSLEER. The chain's CDR3 is CASSLELSNQPQHF. For the CDR3, the DNA is TGCGCCAGCAGCCTCGAACTTAGCAATCAGCCCCAGCATTTT.

The V call is TRBV20-1, the J call TRBJ2-7; possible D gene TRBD1, 6 bases. CDR1 is DFQATT, CDR2 SNEGSKA, per germline (reference sequence). The CDR3 runs 13 residues. Trimming stripped 6 bases from V and 3 bases from J, with 15 bases between. The CDR3 DNA is TGCAGTGCAACACAGGGTTGGAGCTACGAGCAGTACTTC. It encodes CSATQGWSYEQYF.

In this sample, this clonotype turned up a few times. The chain is built from TRBV3-1 and TRBJ2-1; D possibly matches TRBD1 or TRBD2 (5 bases each). With 2 bases removed from V and 7 bases from J, the gap between germline ends came to 12 bases. The CDR3 is 14 residues long. Per the germline V gene, CDR1 is LGHDT and CDR2 is YNNKEL (reference sequence). The CDR3 loop is CASSQTRDGNEQFF. In nucleotides, the CDR3 is TGTGCCAGCAGCCAAACCCGGGACGGGAATGAGCAGTTCTTC.

A note on this clonotype: An end of the junction does not agree with germline; a read error may underlie this. The chain has TRBV2 and TRBJ1-1, with 7 bases matching TRBD1. This CDR3 is 12 amino acids long. Germline CDR1 and CDR2: SNHLY and FYNNEI. CDR3 sequence reads: CASRADGTVGLF. The CDR3 nucleotides are TGTGCCAGCAGAGCGGACGGGACAGTGGGGTTGTTT.

About this clonotype itself: The junction differs from germline at one of its ends, possibly a read error. V is TRBV6-5 and J is TRBJ2-2; D gene uncertain. The germline V gene has CDR1 MNHEY and CDR2 SVGAGI. There are 16 residues in the CDR3. Written as DNA, the CDR3 is TGTGCCAGCAGTTACCGAGCTTACTTGAACGCCGGGGAGCTGTTTTTT. Amino acid sequence: CASSYRAYLNAGELFF.

The table lists this clonotype with many counts. The V gene is TRBV28, the J gene TRBJ2-2, with unresolved D. The CDR3 spans 12 residues. V was trimmed by 7 bases and J by 6 bases, leaving 9 bases between them. Per the germline V gene, CDR1 is MDHEN and CDR2 is SYDVKM. Here the CDR3 DNA reads TGTGCCAGCAACCTCAGTCCCGGGGAGCTGTTTTTT. It is translated as CASNLSPGELFF.

This sequence joins TRBV6-2 or TRBV6-3 and TRBJ2-1, with D tentatively TRBD1 or TRBD2 (5 bases each). Germline CDR1 is MNHEY and CDR2 is SVGEGT. The CDR3 length is 15 residues. The ends were cut back, 8 bases at V and 10 bases at J, with 24 bases in the middle. CDR3 bases: TGTGCCAGCGATGACCCAATGGGACGAAAAGGGGAGCAGTTCTTC. It translates to CASDDPMGRKGEQFF.

This clonotype was seen a handful of times. This chain joins TRBV28 and TRBJ2-5; 10 bases line up with TRBD2. The germline V gene has CDR1 MDHEN and CDR2 SYDVKM. The CDR3 has 16 residues. The V gene end was trimmed by 1 base and the J gene end by 2 bases; junction bases not matched to a gene: 4. The CDR3 here is CASSLSGLADQETQYF. The CDR3 nucleotides are TGTGCCAGCAGTTTATCCGGACTAGCGGATCAAGAGACCCAGTACTTC.

The chain has TRBV20-1 and TRBJ2-7, with D tentatively TRBD2 (7 bases). Germline values: CDR1 DFQATT, CDR2 SNEGSKA (reference sequence). The V end was cut by 5 bases, the J end by 6 bases, with 20 bases between. The CDR3 extends over 14 amino acids. The CDR3 loop reads CSAEKGGVLAEQYF. The CDR3 nucleotides read TGCAGTGCTGAAAAGGGGGGGGTCTTAGCCGAGCAGTACTTC.

In this sample, this clonotype turned up a few times. This rearrangement joins TRBV5-1 to TRBJ1-1; TRBD1 aligns across 7 bases. Per the germline V gene, CDR1 is SGHRS and CDR2 is YFSETQ. This CDR3 has 12 residues. V was pared by 0 bases and J by 14 bases, with 7 bases of the junction left unmatched. The CDR3 region has the DNA TGCGCCAGCAGCTTGGAGGGTTCCAGGGGGTTCTTT. This codes for CASSLEGSRGFF.

This clonotype occurred a few times. This chain links TRBV3-1 with TRBJ1-5; the D gene is possibly TRBD1 (5 bases). Trimming stripped 6 bases from V and 6 bases from J, with 15 bases between. The CDR3 spans 14 residues. Per germline, CDR1 LGHDT and CDR2 YNNKEL (reference sequence). CDR3 region: CASSRDQGSQPQHF. The DNA for the CDR3 is TGTGCCAGCAGTCGGGACCAGGGAAGTCAGCCCCAGCATTTT.

The rearrangement joins TRBV20-1 to TRBJ2-5; tentatively, D is TRBD1 or TRBD2 (6 bases each). Trimming took off 6 bases at V and 5 bases at J, with 13 bases between the two ends. Germline CDR1 and CDR2: DFQATT and SNEGSKA (reference sequence). The CDR3 runs to 12 residues. CDR3 sequence reads: CSALKGGETQYF. The CDR3 bases are TGCAGTGCCCTGAAGGGGGGTGAGACCCAGTACTTC.

The chain uses TRBV2 and TRBJ2-3; TRBD1 agrees at 7 bases. The V gene's germline CDR1 is SNHLY and CDR2 FYNNEI. CDR3 length equals 14 residues. The junction had 4 bases not matched to a gene; V was cut back by 6 bases and J by 1 base. The CDR3 here is CASSDREGTDTQYF. The CDR3, as DNA: TGTGCCAGCAGCGACAGGGAAGGCACAGATACGCAGTATTTT.

This clonotype was found many times. The V call is TRBV7-9, the J call TRBJ2-7; no clear D gene. Per the germline V gene, CDR1 is SEHNR and CDR2 is FQNEAQ (reference sequence). The CDR3 loop spans 13 amino acids. Trimming took off 0 bases at V and 6 bases at J, with 9 bases between the two ends. CDR3 protein: CASSLARSIEQYF. CDR3 DNA: TGTGCCAGCAGCTTAGCGAGGTCAATCGAGCAGTACTTC.

This sequence joins TRBV29-1 and TRBJ2-5, with D perhaps matching TRBD2 (5 bases). V was shortened by 3 bases and J by 5 bases, with 16 bases between the two germline ends. The CDR3 is 14 amino acids. Germline V gene data show CDR1 as SQVTM and CDR2 as ANQGSEA. The CDR3: CSVDRRIPGETQYF. The CDR3 DNA follows: TGCAGCGTTGATCGGAGGATCCCTGGGGAGACCCAGTACTTC.

V is TRBV27 and J is TRBJ2-1; D is possibly TRBD2 (5 bases). V dropped 5 bases and J dropped 0 bases, with 11 bases sitting between them. The CDR3 contains 15 residues. Germline CDR1 MNHEY, CDR2 SMNVEV (reference sequence). The CDR3 protein is CASSTIAHSYNEQFF. The CDR3 DNA follows: TGTGCCAGCAGTACCATAGCGCACTCCTACAATGAGCAGTTCTTC.

This CDR3 reads CASSYTGGEGRAFF. CDR3 DNA sequence: TGTGCCAGCAGCTATACAGGGGGTGAGGGGCGAGCTTTCTTT. The rearrangement joins TRBV5-6 to TRBJ1-1; 8 bases align to TRBD1. V lost 3 bases and J lost 10; bases outside the gene matches: 11. Germline CDR1 reads SGHDT; CDR2 reads YYEEEE. The CDR3 has 14 amino acids.

The table lists this clonotype with a few counts. This rearrangement joins TRBV29-1 to TRBJ2-7; TRBD1 might be the D (8 bases). This CDR3 comprises 12 residues. V shed 7 bases and J shed 5 bases, with 15 bases lying between them. CDR1 SQVTM and CDR2 ANQGSEA come from the germline V gene. The CDR3 DNA is TGCAGCGCGTCTACAGGGGGGGACGAGCAGTACTTC. Translating it yields CSASTGGDEQYF.

This clonotype was seen more than once but under ten times. The rearrangement links TRBV29-1 to TRBJ2-1; D might be TRBD2 (6 bases). This CDR3 has 14 amino acids. CDR1 is SQVTM and CDR2 is ANQGSEA in the germline V gene. The germline V and J ends were trimmed by 6 bases and 4 bases, with 16 bases remaining between them. For the CDR3, the DNA is TGCAGCGTATCAACTTGGGACTTTTACAATGAGCAGTTCTTC. It codes for CSVSTWDFYNEQFF.

The chain joins TRBV15 to TRBJ2-3, with D perhaps TRBD1 (6 bases). The CDR3 covers 20 residues. Trimming pared 3 bases from V and 0 bases from J, leaving 25 bases between. The V gene's germline CDR1 is LNHNV and CDR2 YYDKDF (reference sequence). CDR3: CATSSGPPGHPRMSTDTQYF. CDR3 coding DNA: TGTGCCACCAGCAGCGGCCCACCGGGACACCCTAGGATGAGCACAGATACGCAGTATTTT.

This clonotype was observed a handful of times. The chain uses TRBV7-2 and TRBJ2-3; 7 bases fit TRBD2. The length of the CDR3 is 16 residues. Germline-derived CDR1 and CDR2 are SGHTA and FQGNSA. With 4 bases clipped from V and 3 bases from J, the junction kept 10 bases outside the gene matches. CDR3 coding DNA: TGTGCCAGCAGCTCCAGCGGGGATGGTAGGACAGATACGCAGTATTTT. Translation gives CASSSSGDGRTDTQYF.

This clonotype was observed at least ten times. The chain has TRBV9 and TRBJ2-1; 11 bases agree with TRBD2. Looked up from germline, CDR1 is SGDLS and CDR2 is YYNGEE. This CDR3 comprises 15 residues. Unmatched junction bases numbered 1, after V lost 0 bases and J lost 5 bases. Here the CDR3 reads CASSVGGLADNEQFF. The CDR3 coding sequence is TGTGCCAGCAGCGTAGGGGGACTAGCGGACAATGAGCAGTTCTTC.

This clonotype was picked up a small number of times. The V call is TRBV30, the J call TRBJ2-1; D gene unclear. The CDR3 consists of 14 residues. Germline V gene lookup returns CDR1 GTSNPN and CDR2 SVGIG (reference sequence). The ends were cut back, 0 bases at V and 0 bases at J, with 6 bases in the middle. For the CDR3, the DNA is TGTGCCTGGAGTGTACCAGGCTCCTACAATGAGCAGTTCTTC. It specifies CAWSVPGSYNEQFF.